This TCR beta chain was recorded in a study of beta chain features in type 1 diabetes. With regard to this clone: Its target is unknown.

This CDR3 contains 13 residues. Germline V CDR1 and CDR2: SGHKS, YYEKEE (reference sequence). V lost 0 bases and J 7 bases, leaving 8 bases between the germline ends. Every isolated RNA sample was fully reverse transcribed, so sequencing captured expressed TCRB transcripts. Libraries were prepared by immunoSEQ multiplex PCR; TCRdb keeps only in-frame clonotypes and omits some of them. The sample lists some 660,000 clones; about 14% were seen once. Study conclusions and caveats: A moderate, significant TCRB CDR3 shortening appeared in type 1 diabetes across four CD4+ subsets.

This chain uses TRBV5-5 with TRBJ1-5; D not resolved. This sequence was found in a man aged 18 to 29 with type 1 diabetes. The specimen sequenced was naive CD4+ T cells from blood. CDR3 residues: CASSLAGHQPQHF. The CDR3 nucleotides are TGTGCCAGCAGCTTGGCTGGCCACCAGCCCCAGCATTTT.